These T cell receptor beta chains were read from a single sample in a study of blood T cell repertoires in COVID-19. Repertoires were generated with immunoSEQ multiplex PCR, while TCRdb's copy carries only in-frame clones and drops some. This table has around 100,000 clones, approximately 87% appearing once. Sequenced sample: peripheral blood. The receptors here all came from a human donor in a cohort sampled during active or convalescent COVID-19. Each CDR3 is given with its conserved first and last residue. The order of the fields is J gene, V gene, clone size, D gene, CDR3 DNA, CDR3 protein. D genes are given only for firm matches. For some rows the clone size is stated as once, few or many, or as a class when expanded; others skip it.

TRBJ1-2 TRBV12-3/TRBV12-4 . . TGTGCCAGCAGTGACCAGGGGTATGGCTACACCTTC CASSDQGYGYTF
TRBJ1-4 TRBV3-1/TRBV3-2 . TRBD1 TGTGCCAGCAGCCAAGGGAGACAGGGCGGTGGTAATGAAAAACTGTTTTTT CASSQGRQGGGNEKLFF
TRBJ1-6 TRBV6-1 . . TGTGCCAGCAGTGAAGCGTGGGCAGGCAATTCACCCCTCCACTTT CASSEAWAGNSPLHF
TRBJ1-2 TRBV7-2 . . TGTGCCAGCAGCTTAGCGGGGGGAGGGTATGGCTACACCTTC CASSLAGGGYGYTF
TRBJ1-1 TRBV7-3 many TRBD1 TGTGCCAGCAGCTTAAGCGTCGGACAGGGGAACACTGAAGCTTTCTTT CASSLSVGQGNTEAFF
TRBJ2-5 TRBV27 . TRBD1 TGTGCCAGCAGTTTCCTACAGGGGTACCAAGAGACCCAGTACTTC CASSFLQGYQETQYF
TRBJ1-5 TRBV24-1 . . TGTGCCACCAGTGGTACTCAGGGTAATCAGCCCCAGCATTTT CATSGTQGNQPQHF
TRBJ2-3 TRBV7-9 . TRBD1 TGTGCCAGCAGCTGGCCTCCTATGGGACAGGGGCTATTGGATACGCAGTATTTT CASSWPPMGQGLLDTQYF
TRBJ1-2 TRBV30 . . TGTGCCTGGAGTAAGGACTCAAGGACTTATGGCTACACCTTC CAWSKDSRTYGYTF
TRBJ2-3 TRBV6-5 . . TGTGCCAGCCAGTATACAGGCACAGATACGCAGTATTTT CASQYTGTDTQYF
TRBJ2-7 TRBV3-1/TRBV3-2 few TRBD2 TGTGCCAGCAGTCCTACCGGGACTAGAGTTCCGTACTTC CASSPTGTRVPYF
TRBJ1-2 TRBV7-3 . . TGTGCCAGCAGCCGTCAGGCAGCGGGCGGAGATTATGGCTACACCTTC CASSRQAAGGDYGYTF
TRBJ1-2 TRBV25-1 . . TGTGCCAGCAGTGCCAGGGTAGTATCCCATGGCTACACCTTC CASSARVVSHGYTF
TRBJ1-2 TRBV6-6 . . TGTGCCAGCAGCTCTAGACCACAGGGAGACTATGGCTACACCTTC CASSSRPQGDYGYTF
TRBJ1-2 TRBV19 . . TGTGCCAGTAGTATAGGTGTCGGTGGCTACACCTTC CASSIGVGGYTF
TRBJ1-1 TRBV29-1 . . TGCAGCGTTGAAGGCCGGGGCGCCGGGGGTGAAGCTTTCTTT CSVEGRGAGGEAFF
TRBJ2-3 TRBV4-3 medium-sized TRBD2 TGCGCCAGCAGCCAAGAGGTGCGGGGGAGAGGTGCAGATACGCAGTATTTT CASSQEVRGRGADTQYF
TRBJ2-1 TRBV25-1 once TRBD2 TGTGCCAGCAGTGGACTAGCGGGGTACAATGAGCAGTTCTTC CASSGLAGYNEQFF
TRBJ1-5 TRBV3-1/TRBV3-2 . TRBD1 TGTGCCAGCCTAGGGGACAGGCTCTCTCGGGACCAGCCCCAGCATTTT CASLGDRLSRDQPQHF
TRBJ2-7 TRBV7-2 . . TGTGCCAGCAGCTTCAGGGTCGGGGGACCCTACGAGCAGTACTTC CASSFRVGGPYEQYF
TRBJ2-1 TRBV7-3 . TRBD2 TGTGCCAGCAGCTTACTAGGCGGGGGGGCCGATGAGCAGTTCTTC CASSLLGGGADEQFF
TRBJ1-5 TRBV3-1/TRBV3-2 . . TGTGCCAGCAGCCGAGGTGGGGCAGGGCCCAATCAGCCCCAGCATTTT CASSRGGAGPNQPQHF
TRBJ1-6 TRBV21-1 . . TGTGCCAGCAGCAAAGTATCGGGGACAGGGGAAAACTCCTATAATTCACCCCTCCACTTT CASSKVSGTGENSYNSPLHF
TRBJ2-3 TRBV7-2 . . TGTGCCAGCAGCTTAGGTTTTGGTCTACGCACAGATACGCAGTATTTT CASSLGFGLRTDTQYF
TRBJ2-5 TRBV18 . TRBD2 TGTGCCAGCTCACCACGTGCGGGGGTTCAAGAGACCCAGTACTTC CASSPRAGVQETQYF
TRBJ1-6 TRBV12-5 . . TGTGCTAGTGGTTTGAAGATTGACAGCAAAAATTCACCCCTCCACTTT CASGLKIDSKNSPLHF
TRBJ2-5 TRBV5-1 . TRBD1 TGCGCCAGCAGCCCGGCGTGGACAGGACAAGAGACCCAGTACTTC CASSPAWTGQETQYF
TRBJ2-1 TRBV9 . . TGTGCCAGCAGCCGTCGGGGGGGTAGCGGGACAGACAATGAGCAGTTCTTC CASSRRGGSGTDNEQFF
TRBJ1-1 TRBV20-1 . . TGCAGTGCGGAGGAGTTCGGTGAAGCTTTCTTT CSAEEFGEAFF
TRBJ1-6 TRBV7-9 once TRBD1 TGTGCCAGCAGCCCGCGGGACAGGCTGAATTCACCCCTCCACTTT CASSPRDRLNSPLHF
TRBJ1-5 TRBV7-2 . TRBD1 TGTGCCAGCAGCTTCCTAGGACAGGCGAATCAGCCCCAGCATTTT CASSFLGQANQPQHF
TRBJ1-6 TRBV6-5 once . TGTGCCAGCACCCTAACAGAAGCCAATTCACCCCTCCACTTT CASTLTEANSPLHF
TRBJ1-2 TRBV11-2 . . TGTGCCAGCAATTCAATAAGGGGGTCTTCGTATGGCTACACCTTC CASNSIRGSSYGYTF
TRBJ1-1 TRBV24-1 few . TGTGCCACCAGTGAGCGAGGGGGCACTGAAGCTTTCTTT CATSERGGTEAFF
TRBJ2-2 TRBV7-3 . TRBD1 TGTGCCAGCAGCCTGGACAGGGTTGAAACCGGGGAGCTGTTTTTT CASSLDRVETGELFF
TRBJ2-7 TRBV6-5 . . TGTGCCAGCAGTCCCCGACAGCCCTACGAGCAGTACTTC CASSPRQPYEQYF
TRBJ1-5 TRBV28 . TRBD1 TGTGCCAGCAGTTCTGGAGGGGGACAGGGGAGTCAGCCCCAGCATTTT CASSSGGGQGSQPQHF
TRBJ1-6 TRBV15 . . TGTGCCACCAGCACCGAGGAGGGACTCTATAATTCACCCCTCCACTTT CATSTEEGLYNSPLHF
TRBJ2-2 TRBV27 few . TGTGCCAGCACCCCAATCGGGGGCACCGGGGAGCTGTTTTTT CASTPIGGTGELFF
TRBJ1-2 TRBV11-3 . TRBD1 TGTGCCAGCAGCTCGACAGGGTTAGAATATGGCTACACCTTC CASSSTGLEYGYTF
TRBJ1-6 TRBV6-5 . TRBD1 TGTGCCAGCAGTCACTTGACAGGGGGTGGCTCACCCCTCCACTTT CASSHLTGGGSPLHF
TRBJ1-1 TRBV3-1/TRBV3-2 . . TGTGCCAGCAGCCAAGAAGGTCGCGGGAACAAAGCTTTCTTT CASSQEGRGNKAFF
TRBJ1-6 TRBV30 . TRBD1 TGTGCCTCCATGGACAGGGGTTGGTCACCCCTCCACTTT CASMDRGWSPLHF
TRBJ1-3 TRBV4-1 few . TGCGCCAGCAGCCAAGAGTTGAGGAAAGTCTCTGGAAACACCATATATTTT CASSQELRKVSGNTIYF
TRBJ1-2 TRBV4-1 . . TGCGCCAGCAGCCAACAGGGTTTTGAGTATGGCTACACCTTC CASSQQGFEYGYTF
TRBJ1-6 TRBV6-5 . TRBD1 TGTGCCAGCAGGGACAGGGGGGACTCACCCCTCCACTTT CASRDRGDSPLHF
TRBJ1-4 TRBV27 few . TGTGCCAGCAGTTTTACAGGGTATTATAATGAAAAACTGTTTTTT CASSFTGYYNEKLFF
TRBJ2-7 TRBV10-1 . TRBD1 TGCGCCAGCAGCCTGAAGAGGACAGGGAAGGCCGAGCAGTACTTC CASSLKRTGKAEQYF
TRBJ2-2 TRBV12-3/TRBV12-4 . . TGTGCCAGCGCACACCGGGAGCTGTTTTTT CASAHRELFF
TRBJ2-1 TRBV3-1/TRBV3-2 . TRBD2 TGTGCCAGCAGCCAAGCACTAGCGGGGGCAACCCAGCAGTTCTTC CASSQALAGATQQFF
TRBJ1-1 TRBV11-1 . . TGTGCCAGCAGCTTAATGCGGGGGGCCCCTGAAGCTTTCTTT CASSLMRGAPEAFF
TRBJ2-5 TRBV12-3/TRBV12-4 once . TGTGCCAGCGCGGGGCTCGTCCAAGAGACCCAGTACTTC CASAGLVQETQYF
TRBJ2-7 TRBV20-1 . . TGCAGTGCCAGTAGGGGGGGGCACTCCTACGAGCAGTACTTC CSASRGGHSYEQYF
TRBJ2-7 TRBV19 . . TGTGCCAGTACCCAAGGAGGAGGGACTTACTACGAGCAGTACTTC CASTQGGGTYYEQYF
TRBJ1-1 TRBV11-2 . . TGTGCCAGCACTCGGGGGGGGGCGCTGAACACTGAAGCTTTCTTT CASTRGGALNTEAFF
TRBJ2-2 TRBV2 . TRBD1 TGTGCCAGCAGTTGGACAGGGGGCAACACCGGGGAGCTGTTTTTT CASSWTGGNTGELFF
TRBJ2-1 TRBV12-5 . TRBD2 TGTGCTAGTGGTTTGGTACTAGCGGGGGACTACAATGAGCAGTTCTTC CASGLVLAGDYNEQFF
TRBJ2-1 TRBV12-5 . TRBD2 TGTGCTAGTGGTTTGTCTCCAAGCGGGGGCCGCTCCTACAATGAGCAGTTCTTC CASGLSPSGGRSYNEQFF
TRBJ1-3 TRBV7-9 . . TGTGCCAGCAGCTTTGGAGGGGCTGGAAACACCATATATTTT CASSFGGAGNTIYF
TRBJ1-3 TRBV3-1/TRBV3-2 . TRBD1 TGTGCCAGCAGCCAGCCCCAGGGGGTGGGTCTGAACACCATATATTTT CASSQPQGVGLNTIYF